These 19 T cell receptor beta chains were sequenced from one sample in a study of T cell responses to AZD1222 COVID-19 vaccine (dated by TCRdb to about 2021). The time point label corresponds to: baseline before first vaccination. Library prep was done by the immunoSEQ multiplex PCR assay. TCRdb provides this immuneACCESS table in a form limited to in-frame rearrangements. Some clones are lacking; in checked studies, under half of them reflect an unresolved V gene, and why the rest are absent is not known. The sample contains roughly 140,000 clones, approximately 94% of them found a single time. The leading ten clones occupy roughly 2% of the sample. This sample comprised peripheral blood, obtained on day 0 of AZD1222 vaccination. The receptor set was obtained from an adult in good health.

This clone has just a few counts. CDR3: CASSAGVNQPQHF. DNA of the CDR3: TGTGCCAGCAGCGCAGGGGTCAATCAGCCCCAGCATTTT. The chain employs TRBV9 and TRBJ1-5, with D possibly being TRBD1 (6 bases). The germline gives CDR1 SGDLS, CDR2 YYNGEE. The CDR3 sequence is 13 residues long. V was clipped by 3 bases and J by 3 bases, with 7 bases between them.

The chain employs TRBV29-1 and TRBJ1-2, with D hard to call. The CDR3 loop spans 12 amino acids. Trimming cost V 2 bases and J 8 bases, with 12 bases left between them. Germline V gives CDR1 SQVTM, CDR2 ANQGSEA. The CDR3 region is CSVETGRWGYTF. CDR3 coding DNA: TGCAGCGTTGAAACGGGTCGGTGGGGCTACACCTTC.

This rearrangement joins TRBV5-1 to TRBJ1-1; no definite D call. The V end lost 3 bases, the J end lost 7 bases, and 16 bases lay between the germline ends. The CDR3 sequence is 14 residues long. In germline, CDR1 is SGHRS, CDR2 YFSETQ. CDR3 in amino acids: CASSSQAPQGEAFF. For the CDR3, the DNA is TGCGCCAGCAGCTCCCAGGCTCCTCAAGGTGAAGCTTTCTTT.

The CDR3 DNA follows: TGTGCCAGCCAGGACAGGGGTCCCTACGAGCAGTACTTC. Encoded protein: CASQDRGPYEQYF. The chain uses TRBV7-3 and TRBJ2-7, with 9 positions matching TRBD1. In germline, CDR1 is SGHTA, CDR2 FQGTGA. This CDR3 spans 13 amino acids. V was clipped by 8 bases and J by 2 bases; unmatched bases: 4.

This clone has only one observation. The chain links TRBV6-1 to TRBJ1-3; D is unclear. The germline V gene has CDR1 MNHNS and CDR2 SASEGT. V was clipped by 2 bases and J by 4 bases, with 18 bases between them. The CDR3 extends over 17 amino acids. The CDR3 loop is CASSEPGMGNLGNTIYF. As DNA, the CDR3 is TGTGCCAGCAGTGAACCGGGGATGGGAAATTTGGGAAACACCATATATTTT.

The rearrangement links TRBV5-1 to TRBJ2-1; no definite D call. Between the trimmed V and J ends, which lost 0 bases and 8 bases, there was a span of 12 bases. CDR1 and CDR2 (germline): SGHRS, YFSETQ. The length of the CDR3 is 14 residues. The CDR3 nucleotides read TGCGCCAGCAGCTTGGAATGGTCTCGCGATGAGCAGTTCTTC. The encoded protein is CASSLEWSRDEQFF.

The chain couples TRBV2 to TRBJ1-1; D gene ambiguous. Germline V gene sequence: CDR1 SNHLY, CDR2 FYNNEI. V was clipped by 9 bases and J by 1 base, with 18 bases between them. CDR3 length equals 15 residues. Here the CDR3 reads CASVGRPTANTEAFF. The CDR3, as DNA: TGTGCCAGTGTGGGCCGACCCACCGCGAACACTGAAGCTTTCTTT.

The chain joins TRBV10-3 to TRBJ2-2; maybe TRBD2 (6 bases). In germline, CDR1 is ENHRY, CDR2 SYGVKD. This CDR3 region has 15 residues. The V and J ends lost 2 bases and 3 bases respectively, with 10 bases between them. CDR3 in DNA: TGTGCCATCAGTGAGAGTAGCGGATACACCGGGGAGCTGTTTTTT. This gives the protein CAISESSGYTGELFF.

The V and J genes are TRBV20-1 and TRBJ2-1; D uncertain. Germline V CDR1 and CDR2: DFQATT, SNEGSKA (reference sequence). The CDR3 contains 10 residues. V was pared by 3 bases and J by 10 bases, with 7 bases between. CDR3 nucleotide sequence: TGCAGTGCTAGCTATAGGGAGCAGTTCTTC. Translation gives CSASYREQFF.

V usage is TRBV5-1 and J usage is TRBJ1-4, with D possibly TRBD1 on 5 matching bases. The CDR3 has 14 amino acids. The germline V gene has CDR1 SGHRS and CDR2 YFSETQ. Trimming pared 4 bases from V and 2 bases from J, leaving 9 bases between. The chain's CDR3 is CASSPRATNEKLFF. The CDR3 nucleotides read TGCGCCAGCAGCCCCAGGGCGACTAATGAAAAACTGTTTTTT.

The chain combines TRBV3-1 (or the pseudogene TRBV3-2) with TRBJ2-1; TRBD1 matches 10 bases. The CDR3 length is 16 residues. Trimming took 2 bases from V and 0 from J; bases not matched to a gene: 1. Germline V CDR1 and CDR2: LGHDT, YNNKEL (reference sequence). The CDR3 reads CASSQWTGGSYNEQFF. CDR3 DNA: TGTGCCAGCAGCCAATGGACAGGGGGCTCCTACAATGAGCAGTTCTTC.

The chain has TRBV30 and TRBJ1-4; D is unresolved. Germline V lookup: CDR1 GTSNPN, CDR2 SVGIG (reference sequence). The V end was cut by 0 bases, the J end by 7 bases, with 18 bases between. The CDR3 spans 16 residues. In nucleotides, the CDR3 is TGTGCCTGGAGTGTACCAGGCAGGCCGGGCGGTGAAAAACTGTTTTTT. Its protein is CAWSVPGRPGGEKLFF.

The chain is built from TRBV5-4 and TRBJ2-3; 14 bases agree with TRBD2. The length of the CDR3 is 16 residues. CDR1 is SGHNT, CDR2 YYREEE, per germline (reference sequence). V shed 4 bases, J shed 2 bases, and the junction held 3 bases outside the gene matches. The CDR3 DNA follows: TGTGCCAGCAGCAAGGGACTAGCGGGGGACACAGATACGCAGTATTTT. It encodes CASSKGLAGDTDTQYF.

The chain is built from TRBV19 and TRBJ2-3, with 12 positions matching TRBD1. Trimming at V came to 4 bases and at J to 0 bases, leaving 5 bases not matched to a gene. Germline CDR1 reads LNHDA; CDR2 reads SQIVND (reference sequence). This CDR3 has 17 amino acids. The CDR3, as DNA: TGTGCCAGTAGTAGGGACAGGGGGCGGACTAGCACAGATACGCAGTATTTT. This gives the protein CASSRDRGRTSTDTQYF.

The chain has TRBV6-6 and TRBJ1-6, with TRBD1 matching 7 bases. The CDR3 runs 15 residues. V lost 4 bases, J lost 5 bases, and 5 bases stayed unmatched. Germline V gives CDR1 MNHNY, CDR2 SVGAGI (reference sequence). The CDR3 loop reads CASSSRDSHNSPLHF. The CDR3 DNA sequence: TGTGCCAGCAGTTCCCGGGACAGCCATAATTCACCCCTCCACTTT.

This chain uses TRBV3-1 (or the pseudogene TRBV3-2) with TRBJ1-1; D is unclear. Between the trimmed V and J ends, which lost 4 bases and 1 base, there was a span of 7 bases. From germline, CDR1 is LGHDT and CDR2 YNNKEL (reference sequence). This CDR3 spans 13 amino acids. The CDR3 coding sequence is TGTGCCAGCAGCCCTTGGGGGAACACTGAAGCTTTCTTT. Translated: CASSPWGNTEAFF.

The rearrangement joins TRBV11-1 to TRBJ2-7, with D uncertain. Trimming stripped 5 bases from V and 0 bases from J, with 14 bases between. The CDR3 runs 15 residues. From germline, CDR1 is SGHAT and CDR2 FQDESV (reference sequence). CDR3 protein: CASSRRSVSSYEQYF. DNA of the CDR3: TGTGCCAGCAGCAGACGGAGTGTGAGCTCCTACGAGCAGTACTTC.

The CDR3 nucleotides read TGTGCCTGGTGGAGAGCGGGAGTGGGGGCAGATACGCAGTATTTT. Protein: CAWWRAGVGADTQYF. The chain is built from TRBV30 and TRBJ2-3; TRBD2 aligns across 8 bases. Per germline, CDR1 GTSNPN and CDR2 SVGIG (reference sequence). V was clipped by 5 bases and J by 4 bases; unmatched bases: 11. This CDR3 spans 15 amino acids.

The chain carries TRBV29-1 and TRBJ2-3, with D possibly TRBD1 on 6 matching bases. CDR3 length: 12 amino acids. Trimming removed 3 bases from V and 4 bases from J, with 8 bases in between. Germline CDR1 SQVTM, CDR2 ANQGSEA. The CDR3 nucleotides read TGCAGCGTTGATCAGGGGCCAGATACGCAGTATTTT. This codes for CSVDQGPDTQYF.